In this sample, the clone carrying this T cell receptor (beta chain) turned up a few times. Its antigen is still unknown. The data stem from a study of T cell responses to AZD1222 COVID-19 vaccine. Study observations and caveats: After the peak T cell response, and only then, were repertoires sampled. Baseline serology detected seropositivity in only six AZD1222 recipients.

The CDR3 spans 12 residues. Trimming took off 0 bases at V and 5 bases at J, with 4 bases between the two ends. The germline V gene has CDR1 SEHNR and CDR2 FQNEAQ (reference sequence). Profiling relied on immunoSEQ multiplex PCR, and the TCRdb table lists in-frame clones only, not all of them. The sample consists of about 120,000 clones, about nine tenths of them appearing once. The TCR was taken from an adult in good health. The chain carries TRBV7-9 and TRBJ1-1; unclear D gene. Sequencing used peripheral blood, obtained on day 0 of AZD1222 vaccination. This CDR3 is CASSLAATEAFF. CDR3 bases: TGTGCCAGCAGCTTAGCGGCGACTGAAGCTTTCTTT.